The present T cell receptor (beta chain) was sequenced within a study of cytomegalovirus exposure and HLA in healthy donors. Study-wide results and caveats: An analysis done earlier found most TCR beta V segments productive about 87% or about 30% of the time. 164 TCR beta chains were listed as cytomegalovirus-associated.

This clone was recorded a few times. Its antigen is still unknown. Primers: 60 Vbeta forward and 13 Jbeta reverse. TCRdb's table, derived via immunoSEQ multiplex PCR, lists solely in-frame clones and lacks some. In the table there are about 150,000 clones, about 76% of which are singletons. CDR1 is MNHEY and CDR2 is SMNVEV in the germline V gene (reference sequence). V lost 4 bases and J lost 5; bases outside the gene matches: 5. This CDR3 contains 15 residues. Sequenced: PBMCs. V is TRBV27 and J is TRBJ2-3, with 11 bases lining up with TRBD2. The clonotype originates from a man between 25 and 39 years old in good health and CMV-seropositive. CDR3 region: CASSWGSGGVDTQYF. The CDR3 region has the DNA TGTGCCAGCAGTTGGGGTAGCGGGGGGGTAGATACGCAGTATTTT.